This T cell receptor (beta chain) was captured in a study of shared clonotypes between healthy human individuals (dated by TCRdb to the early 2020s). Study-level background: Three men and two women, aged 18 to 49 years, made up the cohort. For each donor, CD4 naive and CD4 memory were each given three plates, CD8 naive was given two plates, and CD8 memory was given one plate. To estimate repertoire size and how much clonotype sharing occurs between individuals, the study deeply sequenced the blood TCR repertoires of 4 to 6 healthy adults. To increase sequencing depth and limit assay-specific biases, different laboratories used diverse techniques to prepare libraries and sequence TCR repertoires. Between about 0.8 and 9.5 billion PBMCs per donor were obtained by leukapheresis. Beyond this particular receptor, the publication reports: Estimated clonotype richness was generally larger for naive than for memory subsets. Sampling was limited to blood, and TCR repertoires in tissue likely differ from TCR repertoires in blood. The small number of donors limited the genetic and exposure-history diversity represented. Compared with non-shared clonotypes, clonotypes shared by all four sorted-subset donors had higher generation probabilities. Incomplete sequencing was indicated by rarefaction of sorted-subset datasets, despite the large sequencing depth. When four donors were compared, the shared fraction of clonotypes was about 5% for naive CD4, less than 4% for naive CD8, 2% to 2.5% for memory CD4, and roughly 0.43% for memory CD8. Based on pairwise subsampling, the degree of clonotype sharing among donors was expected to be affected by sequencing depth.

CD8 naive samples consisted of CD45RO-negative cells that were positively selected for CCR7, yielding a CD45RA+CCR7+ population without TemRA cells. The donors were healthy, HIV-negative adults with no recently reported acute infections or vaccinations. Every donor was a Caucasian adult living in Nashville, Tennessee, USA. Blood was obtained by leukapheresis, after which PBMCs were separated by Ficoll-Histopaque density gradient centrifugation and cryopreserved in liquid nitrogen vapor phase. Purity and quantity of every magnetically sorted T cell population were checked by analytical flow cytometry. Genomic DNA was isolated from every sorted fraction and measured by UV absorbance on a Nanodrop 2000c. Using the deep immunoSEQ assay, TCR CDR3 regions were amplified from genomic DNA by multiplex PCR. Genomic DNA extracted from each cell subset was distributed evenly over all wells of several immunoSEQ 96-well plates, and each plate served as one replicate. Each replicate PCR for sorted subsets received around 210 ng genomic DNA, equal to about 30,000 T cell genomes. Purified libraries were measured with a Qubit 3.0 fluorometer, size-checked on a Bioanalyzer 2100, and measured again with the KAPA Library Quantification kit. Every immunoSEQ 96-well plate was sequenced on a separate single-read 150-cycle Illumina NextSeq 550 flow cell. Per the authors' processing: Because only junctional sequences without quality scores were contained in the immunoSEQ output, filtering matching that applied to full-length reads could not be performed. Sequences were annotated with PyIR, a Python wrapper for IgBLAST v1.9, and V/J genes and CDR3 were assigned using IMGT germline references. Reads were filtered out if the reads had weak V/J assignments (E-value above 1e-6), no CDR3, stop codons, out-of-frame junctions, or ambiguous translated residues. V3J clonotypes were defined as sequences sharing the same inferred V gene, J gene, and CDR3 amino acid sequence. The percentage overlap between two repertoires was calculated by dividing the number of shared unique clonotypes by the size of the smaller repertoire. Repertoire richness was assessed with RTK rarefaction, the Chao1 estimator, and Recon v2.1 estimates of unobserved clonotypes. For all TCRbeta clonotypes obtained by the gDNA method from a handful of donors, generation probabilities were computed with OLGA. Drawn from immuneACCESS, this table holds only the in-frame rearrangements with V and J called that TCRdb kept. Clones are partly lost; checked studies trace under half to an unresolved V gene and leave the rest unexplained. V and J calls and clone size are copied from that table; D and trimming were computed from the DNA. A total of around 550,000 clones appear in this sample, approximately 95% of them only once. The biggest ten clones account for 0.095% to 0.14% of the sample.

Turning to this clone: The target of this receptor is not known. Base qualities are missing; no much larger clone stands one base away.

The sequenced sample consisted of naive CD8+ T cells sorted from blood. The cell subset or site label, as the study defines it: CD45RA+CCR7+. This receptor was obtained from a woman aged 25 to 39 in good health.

The CDR3 region has the sequence CASSEWDRGGGYTF. The sequenced DNA: TGTGCCAGCAGTGAATGGGACAGGGGAGGCGGCTACACCTTC. The receptor chain draws on TRBV2 and TRBJ1-2, and TRBD1 matches 10 of the central bases. V is cut back by 2 bases and J by 8 bases, with 5 bases in the junction unmatched. The germline V gene encodes CDR1 SNHLY and CDR2 FYNNEI. From the cysteine through the phenylalanine, the CDR3 covers 14 amino acids. The retained sequence is limited to the CDR3, 42 bases, with the frame set at the first base.